This T cell receptor beta chain was recorded in a study of T cell responses to AZD1222 COVID-19 vaccine. The protocol was immunoSEQ multiplex PCR, while the TCRdb copy is restricted to in-frame clones and leaves out a portion. Among around 150,000 clones listed, 85% to 95% were seen once. CDR1 MNHEY and CDR2 SMNVEV come from the germline V gene (reference sequence). This CDR3 comprises 15 residues. Unmatched junction bases numbered 10, after V lost 8 bases and J lost 0 bases. The sample consisted of peripheral blood, taken on day 0 of AZD1222 vaccination. The chain joins TRBV27 to TRBJ2-7; 7 bases fit TRBD1. The TCR originated in an adult in good health. The CDR3, as DNA: TGTGCCAGCCGAGGGGGCAGTGCGAGCTCCTACGAGCAGTACTTC. Its protein is CASRGGSASSYEQYF.